These 15 T cell receptor beta chains share one sample of origin, sequenced in a study of early T cells in non-severe SARS-CoV-2 infection. TCRdb re-called the 5' RACE reads through MiXCR, storing one row per CDR3 protein. The data contain tens of thousands of distinct CDR3 sequences, more than 4% of them singletons. Sequencing was performed on whole blood. These receptors were obtained from an adult who was a healthcare worker with PCR-confirmed SARS-CoV-2 infection or an uninfected control (not recorded which).

As for this clonotype: A single base separates this from a much larger clone, so it may be a read error. The chain employs TRBV29-1 and TRBJ2-7, with a tentative D call TRBD1 (5 bases). Germline V gene sequence: CDR1 SQVTM, CDR2 ANQGSEA. CDR3 size: 11 residues. The CDR3 reads CSVLDSYERYF. CDR3 in DNA: TGCAGCGTCCTAGACAGCTACGAGCGGTACTTC.

This clonotype was seen many times. The chain uses TRBV27 and TRBJ2-3; tentatively, D is TRBD2 (5 bases). The germline V gene encodes CDR1 MNHEY and CDR2 SMNVEV (reference sequence). The ends were cut back, 6 bases at V and 1 base at J, with 17 bases in the middle. This CDR3 spans 16 amino acids. The CDR3, as DNA: TGTGCCAGCAGCGAGTACGGGGATGGAGGCACAGATACGCAGTATTTT. Translation gives CASSEYGDGGTDTQYF.

There are many counts of this clonotype. The rearrangement joins TRBV5-1 to TRBJ2-7; D tentatively reads TRBD1 or TRBD2 (6 bases each). V lost 4 bases to trimming and J lost 5 bases, with 19 bases between them. CDR1 is SGHRS, CDR2 YFSETQ, per germline. The CDR3 consists of 15 residues. In DNA, the CDR3 is TGCGCCAGCAGCGCGGAGGGGGGCGGAATTGACGAGCAGTACTTC. Translation: CASSAEGGGIDEQYF.

The J gene is TRBJ1-1, the V gene TRBV3-1; no reliable D call. CDR1 LGHDT and CDR2 YNNKEL come from the germline V gene (reference sequence). The ends were cut back, 0 bases at V and 5 bases at J, with 10 bases in the middle. The CDR3 runs 14 residues. The CDR3 protein is CASSQESRFTEAFF. The CDR3 DNA is TGTGCCAGCAGCCAAGAGTCCAGGTTTACTGAAGCTTTCTTT.

This clonotype was seen ten or more times. The rearrangement joins TRBV10-2 to TRBJ2-1; TRBD2 matches at 7 bases. J lost 7 bases, V lost 2 bases, and 11 bases had no gene match. CDR3 length: 16 amino acids. Per germline, CDR1 WSHSY and CDR2 SAAADI. CDR3 coding DNA: TGCGCCAGCAGTGAGACAGGACTAGTCGGGGGGAATGAGCAGTTCTTC. Protein sequence: CASSETGLVGGNEQFF.

This clonotype has a count of ten or more. The rearrangement joins TRBV14 to TRBJ2-1; 11 bases map to TRBD2. CDR1 is SGHDN, CDR2 FVKESK, per germline. The CDR3 runs 17 residues. V was clipped by 0 bases and J by 9 bases; unmatched bases: 10. The CDR3 is CASSQDWVAGGPSEQFF. As DNA, the CDR3 is TGTGCCAGCAGCCAAGATTGGGTAGCGGGAGGGCCCAGTGAGCAGTTCTTC.

In its sample, this clonotype was seen a few times. This chain connects TRBV5-1 to TRBJ2-6; no clear D. Trimming removed 3 bases at V and 0 bases at J, with 4 bases between. The length of the CDR3 is 14 residues. Germline CDR1 reads SGHRS; CDR2 reads YFSETQ. The CDR3 loop reads CASSYISGANVLTF. The CDR3 DNA sequence: TGCGCCAGCAGCTACATCTCTGGGGCCAACGTCCTGACTTTC.

This clonotype was counted many times. V is TRBV6-2 or TRBV6-3 and J is TRBJ2-7; possible D gene TRBD2, 5 bases. The CDR3 sequence is 14 residues long. The germline V and J ends were trimmed by 2 bases and 5 bases, with 13 bases remaining between them. Germline lookup yields CDR1 MNHEY and CDR2 SVGEGT. CDR3 sequence: CASSYDWRPHEQYF. The CDR3 DNA sequence: TGTGCCAGCAGTTACGATTGGAGGCCCCACGAGCAGTACTTC.

The sample holds many counts of this clonotype. V gene TRBV18 combines with J gene TRBJ1-5; unclear D gene. V was pared by 2 bases and J by 0 bases, with 8 bases between. The CDR3 runs 15 residues. Germline loops: CDR1 KGHSH, CDR2 LQKENI. CDR3 nucleotide sequence: TGTGCCAGCTCACCATCCCCAGATAGCAATCAGCCCCAGCATTTT. This codes for CASSPSPDSNQPQHF.

The chain has TRBV24-1 and TRBJ2-3; 13 bases fit TRBD2. CDR3 length equals 14 residues. CDR1 and CDR2 from the germline V gene are KGHDR and SFDVKD. With V trimmed by 9 bases and J by 4 bases, 3 bases remained unmatched. The CDR3 bases are TGTGCCACCGGACTAGCGGGAGCTGCAGATACGCAGTATTTT. It encodes CATGLAGAADTQYF.

This clonotype was counted many times. This rearrangement joins TRBV12-3 or TRBV12-4 to TRBJ2-1; D is tentatively TRBD1 or TRBD2 (5 bases each). The length of the CDR3 is 19 residues. Trimming removed 5 bases from V and 5 bases from J, with 28 bases in between. The DNA for the CDR3 is TGTGCCAGCAGTCTCCGCCGGAATACTAGACCCGGACATAACAATGAGCAGTTCTTC. Its translation: CASSLRRNTRPGHNNEQFF.

This clonotype was seen repeatedly, ten times or more. The chain is built from TRBV28 and TRBJ2-1; D not resolved. Trimming pared 2 bases from V and 5 bases from J, leaving 10 bases between. Germline CDR1 is MDHEN and CDR2 is SYDVKM. CDR3 length equals 14 residues. CDR3 sequence (DNA): TGTGCCAGCAGTTTACATGCGGTTAACAATGAGCAGTTCTTC. This gives the protein CASSLHAVNNEQFF.

This clonotype occurred many times. The J gene is TRBJ2-7, the V gene TRBV27, with a possible D match to TRBD2 (5 bases). There are 14 residues in the CDR3. V shed 8 bases and J shed 0 bases, with 14 bases lying between them. The germline V gene has CDR1 MNHEY and CDR2 SMNVEV (reference sequence). The CDR3: CASGRGLSSYEQYF. Here the CDR3 DNA reads TGTGCCAGCGGCCGAGGGTTAAGCTCCTACGAGCAGTACTTC.

This clonotype was seen at least ten times. The J gene is TRBJ1-4, the V gene TRBV12-3 or TRBV12-4, with TRBD1 as a possible D gene (5 bases). Trimming removed 2 bases at V and 7 bases at J, with 17 bases between. The CDR3 totals 16 residues. The CDR3 DNA is TGTGCCAGCAGTTTACTAGGTGGGGCGATCTCTGAAAAACTGTTTTTT. It is translated as CASSLLGGAISEKLFF.

The table lists this clonotype with many counts. V and J are TRBV20-1 and TRBJ2-1, with 7 bases identical to TRBD2. CDR1 and CDR2 (germline): DFQATT, SNEGSKA (reference sequence). The junction had 5 bases not matched to a gene; V was cut back by 6 bases and J by 6 bases. The CDR3 runs to 12 residues. As DNA, the CDR3 is TGCAGTGCGTCCGGGACTACCAATGAGCAGTTCTTC. Protein: CSASGTTNEQFF.